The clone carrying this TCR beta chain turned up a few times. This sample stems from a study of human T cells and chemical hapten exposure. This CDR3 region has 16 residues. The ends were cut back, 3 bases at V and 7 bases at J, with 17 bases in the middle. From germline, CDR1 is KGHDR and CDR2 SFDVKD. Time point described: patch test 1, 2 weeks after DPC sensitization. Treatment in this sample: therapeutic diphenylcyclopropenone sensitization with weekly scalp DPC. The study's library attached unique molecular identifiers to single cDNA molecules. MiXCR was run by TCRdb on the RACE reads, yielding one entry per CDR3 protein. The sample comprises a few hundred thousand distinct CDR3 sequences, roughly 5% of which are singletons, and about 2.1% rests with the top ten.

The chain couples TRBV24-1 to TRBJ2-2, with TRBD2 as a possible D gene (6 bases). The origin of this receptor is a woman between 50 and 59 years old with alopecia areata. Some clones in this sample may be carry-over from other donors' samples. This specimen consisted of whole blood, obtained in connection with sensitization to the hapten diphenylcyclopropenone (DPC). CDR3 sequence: CATSDPSGTPSGELFF. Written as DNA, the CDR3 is TGTGCCACCAGTGATCCATCCGGGACTCCCAGCGGGGAGCTGTTTTTT.